The 13 T cell receptor beta chains presented below share a single source sample, sequenced in a study of response to subunit inactivated influenza vaccine. TCRdb analysed the RT-PCR reads with MiXCR anew, one entry per CDR3 protein. The sample comprises fewer than 750,000 distinct CDR3 sequences, about 14% of which are singletons, and approximately 12% rests with the top ten. Source: PBMCs from blood, taken roughly 12 days after vaccination. The receptors stem from a man between 45 and 60 years old who received an inactivated influenza vaccine.

This clonotype was found a few times. The chain combines TRBV5-5 with TRBJ2-5; D unresolved. CDR1 and CDR2 from the germline V gene are SGHKS and YYEKEE (reference sequence). Trimming took off 0 bases at V and 1 base at J, with 7 bases between the two ends. CDR3 size: 14 residues. The CDR3 region has the DNA TGTGCCAGCAGCTTGGGGTCTCTCCAAGAGACCCAGTACTTC. It encodes CASSLGSLQETQYF.

V usage is TRBV9 and J usage is TRBJ2-7; 7 positions match TRBD1. The V gene end was trimmed by 4 bases and the J gene end by 2 bases; junction bases not matched to a gene: 12. Germline lookup yields CDR1 SGDLS and CDR2 YYNGEE. CDR3 length equals 16 residues. CDR3 loop: CASSKLQGVDAYEQYF. The CDR3 DNA reads TGTGCCAGCAGCAAGCTTCAGGGGGTCGACGCCTACGAGCAGTACTTC. Together with reference TRBV9 and TRBJ2-7, the CDR3 gives the full variable domain: DSGVTQTPKHLITATGQRVTLRCSPRSGDLSVYWYQQSLDQGLQFLIQYYNGEERAKGNILERFSAQQFPDLHSELNLSSLELGDSALYFCASSKLQGVDAYEQYFGPGTRLTVT.

This clonotype appeared many times. The J gene is TRBJ2-7, the V gene TRBV5-1; 7 bases align to TRBD1. Looked up from germline, CDR1 is SGHRS and CDR2 is YFSETQ. CDR3 size: 14 residues. The trim removed 3 bases at V and 3 bases at J, leaving 6 bases unmatched. The CDR3 protein is CASSSERDSYEQYF. The CDR3 DNA reads TGCGCCAGCAGCTCGGAAAGGGACAGCTACGAGCAGTACTTC.

Note on this clonotype: A read error may explain this, as a much larger clone is one base away. The chain carries TRBV5-1 and TRBJ2-2; D gene ambiguous. This CDR3 is built from 15 residues. V was cut by 2 bases and J by 6 bases, with 14 bases left in between. Germline-derived CDR1 and CDR2 are SGHRS and YFSETQ. The CDR3, as DNA: TGCGCCAGCAGCTTCCTGACTTGCTTCTCCGGGGAGCTGTTTTTT. Its translation is CASSFLTCFSGELFF.

This clonotype was seen a few times. This chain connects TRBV12-3 or TRBV12-4 to TRBJ1-2; 9 positions agree with TRBD1. V gave up 3 bases and J gave up 8 bases; unmatched junction bases: 10. The CDR3 spans 15 residues. The CDR3 protein is CASSFSTGGARGYTF. CDR3 nucleotides: TGTGCCAGCAGTTTCAGCACAGGGGGCGCGAGGGGCTACACCTTC.

The CDR3 here is CASSPRTGRTLHF. CDR3 sequence (DNA): TGTGCCAGCAGCCCCCGGACAGGGCGGACCCTCCACTTT. The chain employs TRBV3-1 and TRBJ1-6, with 8 bases identical to TRBD1. With 4 bases clipped from V and 14 bases from J, the junction kept 7 bases outside the gene matches. CDR3 length equals 13 residues. From germline, CDR1 is LGHDT and CDR2 YNNKEL (reference sequence).

This clonotype was counted many times. The V call is TRBV20-1, the J call TRBJ2-3; 9 bases fit TRBD1. The CDR3 runs 15 residues. V lost 3 bases, J lost 3 bases, and 7 bases stayed unmatched. Germline loops: CDR1 DFQATT, CDR2 SNEGSKA (reference sequence). The CDR3 reads CSASWRGTGTDTQYF. For the CDR3, the DNA is TGCAGTGCTAGCTGGCGCGGGACAGGGACAGATACGCAGTATTTT.

The CDR3 region is CASSHKPQDGYNEQFF. As DNA, the CDR3 is TGCGCCAGCAGCCACAAACCGCAGGACGGGTACAATGAGCAGTTCTTC. V and J are TRBV4-3 and TRBJ2-1; no clear D. The CDR3 runs 16 residues. Trimming cost V 3 bases and J 4 bases, with 16 bases left between them. Germline assignment: CDR1 LGHNA and CDR2 YSLEER.

This clonotype has at least ten counts. The chain links TRBV5-1 to TRBJ2-5, with 7 bases that match TRBD1. Germline V gene data show CDR1 as SGHRS and CDR2 as YFSETQ. The CDR3 sequence is 14 residues long. With 4 bases clipped from V and 2 bases from J, the junction kept 5 bases outside the gene matches. CDR3 coding DNA: TGCGCCAGCAGCCCCCGGACAGGACAAGAGACCCAGTACTTC. Protein sequence: CASSPRTGQETQYF.

This clonotype was observed a handful of times. V is TRBV6-2 or TRBV6-3 and J is TRBJ2-2, with 11 bases that match TRBD2. V lost 2 bases to trimming and J lost 7 bases; unmatched junction nucleotides: 3. CDR1 is MNHEY and CDR2 is SVGEGT in the germline V gene. This CDR3 spans 15 amino acids. The CDR3 bases are TGTGCCAGCAGTTACAGCCTAGCGGGAGGCGGGGAGCTGTTTTTT. Amino acid sequence: CASSYSLAGGGELFF.

The chain employs TRBV3-1 and TRBJ2-7; 10 nucleotides align to TRBD2. Germline loops: CDR1 LGHDT, CDR2 YNNKEL (reference sequence). This CDR3 spans 13 amino acids. V lost 6 bases and J lost 6; bases outside the gene matches: 5. CDR3 in amino acids: CASSDLAGAEQYF. The CDR3 coding sequence is TGTGCCAGCAGTGACCTAGCGGGAGCCGAGCAGTACTTC.

This chain uses TRBV5-1 with TRBJ1-4, with 10 positions matching TRBD1. The CDR3 has 15 amino acids. Germline assignment: CDR1 SGHRS and CDR2 YFSETQ. After removal of 4 bases from V and 6 bases from J, the junction contained 6 bases not matched to a gene. The CDR3 sequence is CASSISGTGDEKLFF. The CDR3 DNA is TGCGCCAGCAGCATCTCCGGGACAGGGGATGAAAAACTGTTTTTT. The complete variable domain, with remaining parts taken from reference TRBV5-1 and TRBJ1-4, reads KAGVTQTPRYLIKTRGQQVTLSCSPISGHRSVSWYQQTPGQGLQFLFEYFSETQRNKGNFPGRFSGRQFSNSRSEMNVSTLELGDSALYLCASSISGTGDEKLFFGSGTQLSVL.

The rearrangement uses TRBV20-1 and TRBJ2-1; TRBD1 is a possible D gene (5 bases). Germline V gives CDR1 DFQATT, CDR2 SNEGSKA (reference sequence). V dropped 6 bases and J dropped 5 bases, with 20 bases sitting between them. This CDR3 is 15 amino acids long. The CDR3 sequence: CSANPTAHENNEQFF. Written as DNA, the CDR3 is TGCAGTGCCAATCCGACAGCCCACGAAAACAATGAGCAGTTCTTC.